Included here is one T cell receptor beta chain sequence, with context. What antigen it recognizes has not been identified. No much larger clone is present one base from it, and per-base qualities are unavailable. The library was generated by RT-PCR. Sequencing relied on an Illumina HiSeq 2500. TCRdb reprocessed the public reads (quality trimming at Q25 with fastp, clone calling with MiXCR) and kept in-frame beta chains. Duplicate CDR3 protein sequences are folded into a single record with the most common DNA and genes. In this sample the table shows approximately 680,000 distinct CDR3 sequences, around a sixth of which occur a single time. The ten most abundant clones make up around 10% of the sample. This specimen belongs to a study of response to subunit inactivated influenza vaccine (dated by TCRdb to 2016 to 2018). Regarding the study in general: To follow how T cells responded to a trivalent subunit inactivated influenza vaccine, the researchers relied on deep quantitative profiling of the T cell receptor repertoire.

Relative to germline, V is 1 base shorter and J is 2 bases shorter, with 12 bases between their ends. The germline V gene provides CDR1 LGHNA and CDR2 YSLEER. The CDR3 runs 15 residues from the cysteine to the phenylalanine. The retained sequence is limited to the CDR3, 45 bases, with the frame set at the first base. The study at large found these results: According to the authors, only a limited number of new T cells may be recruited by each seasonal influenza vaccination.

The sample was PBMCs from blood, taken about 12 days after vaccination. The TCR was taken from a man in his fifties who received an inactivated influenza vaccine. Donor details come from another sample of the same person, matched by shared clones. The sequence is built from TRBV4-3 and TRBJ2-7, with TRBD1 tentatively as D gene (6 bases match). This receptor has the CDR3 CASSQVAGAPYEQYF. The nucleotide sequence reads as follows: TGCGCCAGCAGCCAAGTGGCAGGGGCCCCCTACGAGCAGTACTTC.